The rows below give T cell receptor beta chains drawn from one sample of a study of metastatic and nonmetastatic thyroid tumors. TCRdb re-called the PCR reads with MiXCR. The sample contains about 40,000 clones, 15% to 20% of which appear only once. The sequencing input was blood. These TCRs come from a female donor with papillary thyroid cancer or a benign thyroid nodule (not recorded which). Some clones in this sample may be carry-over from other donors' samples. CDR3s include the opening cysteine and the closing phenylalanine or tryptophan. A D gene is named only where the DNA matches it firmly.

CDR3 length,V gene,J gene,D gene,CDR3 protein
13,TRBV20-1,TRBJ1-2,NA,CSARDLVHYGYTF
15,TRBV25-1,TRBJ2-2,NA,CASSDRGSHTGELFF
15,TRBV15,TRBJ1-4,NA,CATSRDWGHNEKLFF
16,TRBV11-2,TRBJ1-2,NA,CASSLGRGSGAYGYTF
15,TRBV2,TRBJ2-2,TRBD2,CASSPGTSRSGELFF
14,TRBV3-1,TRBJ1-1,NA,CASSPGGGATEAFF
15,TRBV6-2/TRBV6-3,TRBJ2-7,NA,CASSSSNLQAGEQYF
13,TRBV7-6,TRBJ1-2,NA,CASSLAAGEGYTF
15,TRBV5-1,TRBJ1-4,NA,CASSLEQGVTEKLFF
16,TRBV9,TRBJ2-3,NA,CASSVQGGGGTDTQYF
15,TRBV6-2/TRBV6-3,TRBJ1-4,NA,CASRGGRGANEKLFF
13,TRBV28,TRBJ2-7,NA,CASTIGTAYEQYF
16,TRBV6-1,TRBJ1-4,TRBD1,CASSELKGAGSEKMFF
15,TRBV28,TRBJ1-4,NA,CASSTPEGAVEKLFF
17,TRBV27,TRBJ2-6,NA,CASSSLSASSGANVLTF
15,TRBV4-1,TRBJ2-7,TRBD2,CASSQLTSGSYEQYF
16,TRBV6-1,TRBJ2-3,NA,CASSLGRDSVTDTQYF
13,TRBV3-1,TRBJ2-5,NA,CASSWAGQETQYF
15,TRBV5-1,TRBJ2-1,TRBD2,CASSLSSGRLNEQFF
16,TRBV14,TRBJ2-2,TRBD1,CASSRLRTGLDRELFF
15,TRBV7-3,TRBJ2-5,TRBD2,CASSSASGGEETQYF
14,TRBV27,TRBJ2-7,NA,CASSLFPLAHEQYF
16,TRBV5-5,TRBJ1-5,NA,CASSLAAADSNQPQHF
15,TRBV19,TRBJ1-5,NA,CASTRTGWWDQPQHF
15,TRBV30,TRBJ1-3,NA,CAWTETAFSGNTIYF
15,TRBV6-1,TRBJ2-3,TRBD2,CASRDVAGITDTQYF
12,TRBV5-5,TRBJ1-3,NA,CASSLEGNTIYF
16,TRBV13,TRBJ2-7,NA,CASISRWGRSAYDQYF
16,TRBV9,TRBJ2-5,TRBD2,CASSVEASGGPRTQYF
16,TRBV7-6,TRBJ2-1,TRBD1,CASSLASGTGVNEQFF
14,TRBV28,TRBJ1-1,NA,CASTGAGTYTEAFF
17,TRBV3-1,TRBJ2-3,TRBD2,CASSLWTSGSITDTQYF
13,TRBV20-1,TRBJ2-6,NA,CSARVSGANVLTF
11,TRBV30,TRBJ2-3,NA,CAWSMGDTQYF
15,TRBV18,TRBJ2-7,TRBD2,CASSPPGLGFYEQYF
16,TRBV4-2,TRBJ2-7,NA,CASNSLGDQSSYEQYF
16,TRBV19,TRBJ2-3,TRBD2,CASTPPGTSGRGTQYF
16,TRBV11-1,TRBJ2-2,TRBD1,CASSFFGQGNTGELFF
16,TRBV5-6,TRBJ2-7,NA,CASSSPLQAGGYEQYF
13,TRBV20-1,TRBJ2-1,NA,CSARVRPEGIQFF
15,TRBV7-9,TRBJ2-2,NA,CASSSGPSNTGELFF
16,TRBV5-1,TRBJ2-7,NA,CASSSTATSRSYEQYF
14,TRBV2,TRBJ1-2,NA,CASSEGELGYGYTF
12,TRBV19,TRBJ1-2,TRBD1,CASSTQGRGYTF
13,TRBV13,TRBJ1-3,NA,CASSGRSGNTIYF
15,TRBV11-2,TRBJ1-1,NA,CASSSTGSPNTEAFF
13,TRBV28,TRBJ1-1,NA,CASGDGMVTEPFF
14,TRBV28,TRBJ1-2,NA,CASSFPPPLGGHTF
14,TRBV29-1,TRBJ2-3,TRBD2,CSVVLAGLTDTQYF
16,TRBV18,TRBJ2-3,TRBD2,CASSQGLAGVTDTQYF
13,TRBV28,TRBJ2-7,NA,CASIYGGVYEQYF
16,TRBV5-4,TRBJ2-3,TRBD1,CASSLGDSWAADTQYF
14,TRBV15,TRBJ2-3,TRBD2,CTTAGGGYTDTQYF
16,TRBV6-9,TRBJ2-2,TRBD1,CASSYGTGPSTGELFF
12,TRBV14,TRBJ2-1,NA,CASSQNPGGQFF